The 32 T cell receptor beta chains in this list originate from one sample, sequenced in a study of T cell responses to AZD1222 COVID-19 vaccine. TCRdb keeps only in-frame clones here, not all; method: immunoSEQ multiplex PCR. The sample lists approximately 110,000 clones, 85% to 90% occurring once. This specimen was peripheral blood, taken on day 0 of AZD1222 vaccination. The receptors here all came from an adult in good health.

The chain uses TRBV12-3 or TRBV12-4 and TRBJ1-1; D remains ambiguous. Trimming removed 7 bases at V and 1 base at J, with 4 bases between. CDR3 length: 11 residues. The CDR3: CASTSNTEAFF. In DNA form, the CDR3 reads TGTGCCAGCACATCGAACACTGAAGCTTTCTTT.

This rearrangement joins TRBV6-1 to TRBJ2-4, with no clear D. Germline V gives CDR1 MNHNS, CDR2 SASEGT. This CDR3 has 19 amino acids. The V gene lost 4 bases and the J gene lost 0 bases, with 22 bases spanning the gap. As DNA, the CDR3 is TGTGCCAGCAGTGGAAAGGGCAGATCAGCCTTTTTAGCCAAAAACATTCAGTACTTC. Translated: CASSGKGRSAFLAKNIQYF.

This clone has just one count. The chain employs TRBV5-1 and TRBJ1-1; D is unclear. Per germline, CDR1 SGHRS and CDR2 YFSETQ. This CDR3 region has 13 residues. Trimming shortened V by 0 bases and J by 5 bases, and 8 bases separated the two germline ends. CDR3 protein: CASSLVLGTEAFF. Here the CDR3 DNA reads TGCGCCAGCAGCTTGGTCTTAGGGACTGAAGCTTTCTTT.

The chain combines TRBV18 with TRBJ1-5; TRBD1 aligns across 7 bases. The V gene's germline CDR1 is KGHSH and CDR2 LQKENI. Trimming at V came to 5 bases and at J to 7 bases, leaving 5 bases not matched to a gene. This CDR3 is 13 amino acids long. This chain's CDR3 is CASSKQGNQPQHF. CDR3 DNA sequence: TGTGCCAGCTCAAAACAGGGGAACCAGCCCCAGCATTTT. The full variable domain, rest sourced from reference TRBV18 and TRBJ1-5, is NAGVMQNPRHLVRRRGQEARLRCSPMKGHSHVYWYRQLPEEGLKFMVYLQKENIIDESGMPKERFSAEFPKEGPSILRIQQVVRGDSAAYFCASSKQGNQPQHFGDGTRLSIL.

This chain joins TRBV6-5 and TRBJ1-2, with D hard to call. The CDR3 has 13 amino acids. V lost 10 bases and J lost 1, with 13 bases in between. Germline V lookup: CDR1 MNHEY, CDR2 SVGAGI. CDR3 nucleotide sequence: TGTGCCATCCAGGACCGATTTAACTATGGCTACACCTTC. It yields the protein CAIQDRFNYGYTF.

This rearrangement joins TRBV7-9 to TRBJ2-7, with D hard to call. The germline CDR1 and CDR2 sequences are SEHNR and FQNEAQ (reference sequence). This CDR3 comprises 15 residues. Trimming left V 1 base short and J 1 base short, with 11 bases between. The chain's CDR3 is CASSLGVRGSYEQYF. The DNA for the CDR3 is TGTGCCAGCAGCTTAGGGGTCCGAGGTTCCTACGAGCAGTACTTC.

In this sample, this clone turned up a few times. This chain connects TRBV7-9 to TRBJ2-3, with TRBD1 matching over 10 bases. Trimming at V came to 2 bases and at J to 2 bases, leaving 4 bases not matched to a gene. The CDR3 sequence is 16 residues long. The germline gives CDR1 SEHNR, CDR2 FQNEAQ (reference sequence). The CDR3 reads CASSLPDRGNTDTQYF. The DNA of the CDR3 is TGTGCCAGCAGCTTACCGGACAGGGGGAACACAGATACGCAGTATTTT.

The chain has TRBV30 and TRBJ1-4; 8 bases match TRBD1. V lost 2 bases to trimming and J lost 3 bases; unmatched junction nucleotides: 11. The germline gives CDR1 GTSNPN, CDR2 SVGIG (reference sequence). This CDR3 is built from 17 residues. Written as DNA, the CDR3 is TGTGCCTGGAGTTCGCCTGCAGGGACAGGTCCTAATGAAAAACTGTTTTTT. Amino acid sequence: CAWSSPAGTGPNEKLFF.

V is TRBV4-1 and J is TRBJ2-7; 10 bases line up with TRBD2. Germline V CDR1 and CDR2: MGHRA, YSYEKL. J was trimmed by 7 bases and V by 0 bases; bases with no gene match: 6. CDR3 length: 15 amino acids. The CDR3 protein is CASSQDTGTSVEQYF. The CDR3 DNA reads as TGCGCCAGCAGCCAAGATACGGGGACTAGCGTTGAGCAGTACTTC.

The chain links TRBV7-9 to TRBJ1-2, with 11 positions matching TRBD1. The CDR3 length is 17 residues. V was clipped by 7 bases and J by 7 bases; unmatched bases: 17. Germline V CDR1 and CDR2: SEHNR, FQNEAQ (reference sequence). CDR3 amino acids: CASIPTQSGQGARGYTF. DNA of the CDR3: TGTGCCAGCATACCCACTCAGTCCGGACAGGGGGCGCGTGGCTACACCTTC.

This sequence joins TRBV30 and TRBJ2-7; tentatively, D is TRBD2 (6 bases). V shed 1 base and J shed 5 bases, with 9 bases lying between them. Germline values: CDR1 GTSNPN, CDR2 SVGIG (reference sequence). The CDR3 spans 12 residues. The CDR3 is CAWSGGIHEQYF. CDR3 DNA: TGTGCCTGGAGTGGCGGGATCCACGAGCAGTACTTC.

The CDR3 loop reads CASSDGQGLSNQPQHF. The CDR3 bases are TGTGCCAGCAGCGATGGACAGGGCCTAAGCAATCAGCCCCAGCATTTT. The chain carries TRBV7-9 and TRBJ1-5; 8 bases fit TRBD1. Per the germline V gene, CDR1 is SEHNR and CDR2 is FQNEAQ (reference sequence). The CDR3 covers 16 residues. V lost 5 bases and J lost 1; bases outside the gene matches: 7.

With regard to this clone: Sequence at one end of the junction differs from germline and may be a read error. V and J are TRBV9 and TRBJ2-3; D is unclear. The CDR3 length is 12 residues. Germline assignment: CDR1 SGDLS and CDR2 YYNGEE. The DNA for the CDR3 is TGTGCCACCAGCCGGGTCTCGGATACGCAGTATTTT. Translated: CATSRVSDTQYF.

The chain uses TRBV7-2 and TRBJ1-1; the D gene is possibly TRBD1 (5 bases). Deletions cut 2 bases from V and 8 bases from J, with 15 bases between. Germline V CDR1 and CDR2: SGHTA, FQGNSA. This CDR3 has 14 residues. The CDR3 bases are TGTGCCAGCAGCTTACGGGGGAGGGAAGGCGAAGCTTTCTTT. It is translated as CASSLRGREGEAFF.

V and J are TRBV7-2 and TRBJ1-2; 9 bases agree with TRBD1. The trim removed 5 bases at V and 8 bases at J, leaving 12 bases unmatched. The germline CDR1 and CDR2 sequences are SGHTA and FQGNSA. The CDR3 is made up of 15 amino acids. CDR3 bases: TGTGCCAGCAGCCCCCGGACAGGGGTACGTGGCGGCTACACCTTC. Residues: CASSPRTGVRGGYTF.

The chain has TRBV18 and TRBJ2-3; tentatively, D is TRBD1 (6 bases). CDR1 and CDR2 (germline): KGHSH, LQKENI. This CDR3 is built from 13 residues. Trimming left V 3 bases short and J 10 bases short, with 14 bases between. The CDR3 DNA follows: TGTGCCAGCTCACCCCCACAGGGTAGGGCGCAGTATTTT. It codes for CASSPPQGRAQYF.

The chain combines TRBV29-1 with TRBJ2-2; 7 nucleotides agree with TRBD2. The CDR3 is made up of 11 amino acids. The junction had 0 bases not matched to a gene; V was cut back by 6 bases and J by 5 bases. The germline V gene encodes CDR1 SQVTM and CDR2 ANQGSEA. CDR3: CSVGGTGELFF. The CDR3 DNA sequence: TGCAGCGTGGGGGGGACCGGGGAGCTGTTTTTT.

V usage is TRBV7-9 and J usage is TRBJ2-4; D is unclear. Deletions cut 1 base from V and 0 bases from J, with 13 bases between. This CDR3 has 17 amino acids. Germline V gene sequence: CDR1 SEHNR, CDR2 FQNEAQ (reference sequence). The CDR3 region has the DNA TGTGCCAGCAGCTTAGATGGCGCAGGCCTAGCCAAAAACATTCAGTACTTC. Protein: CASSLDGAGLAKNIQYF.

This rearrangement joins TRBV28 to TRBJ2-1; D remains unclear. CDR1 and CDR2 from the germline V gene are MDHEN and SYDVKM. Trimming took off 3 bases at V and 8 bases at J, with 14 bases between the two ends. The CDR3 spans 14 residues. The CDR3 loop is CASSFGGSSYEQFF. The CDR3 region has the DNA TGTGCCAGCAGTTTTGGTGGCAGCAGCTATGAGCAGTTCTTC.

The V gene is TRBV7-3, the J gene TRBJ1-1; TRBD1 aligns across 7 bases. Germline values: CDR1 SGHTA, CDR2 FQGTGA. J was trimmed by 6 bases and V by 5 bases; bases with no gene match: 9. The CDR3 sequence is 14 residues long. This CDR3 reads CASSVGTVTSEAFF. For the CDR3, the DNA is TGTGCCAGCAGCGTCGGGACAGTTACCTCTGAAGCTTTCTTT.

This chain's CDR3 is CATSDLQGGANVLTF. The CDR3 DNA reads TGTGCCACCAGTGACCTACAGGGTGGGGCCAACGTCCTGACTTTC. This sequence joins TRBV24-1 and TRBJ2-6, with TRBD1 as a possible D gene (6 bases). Trimming removed 4 bases from V and 3 bases from J, with 9 bases in between. There are 15 residues in the CDR3. Germline V gives CDR1 KGHDR, CDR2 SFDVKD.

CDR3 sequence: CASSSLTGAMPAGANVLTF. CDR3 sequence (DNA): TGTGCCAGCAGTTCACTGACAGGGGCCATGCCGGCTGGGGCCAACGTCCTGACTTTC. The chain is built from TRBV28 and TRBJ2-6; TRBD1 matches at 8 bases. This CDR3 contains 19 residues. CDR1 and CDR2 from the germline V gene are MDHEN and SYDVKM. V was pared by 4 bases and J by 2 bases, with 13 bases of the junction left unmatched.

V and J are TRBV30 and TRBJ1-4; D is possibly TRBD1 (5 bases). There are 15 residues in the CDR3. Germline lookup yields CDR1 GTSNPN and CDR2 SVGIG (reference sequence). V was pared by 2 bases and J by 7 bases, with 17 bases between. CDR3: CAWSSPGSQGEKLFF. Here the CDR3 DNA reads TGTGCCTGGAGTTCCCCCGGGAGTCAGGGTGAAAAACTGTTTTTT.

The chain joins TRBV6-1 to TRBJ2-2; D is uncertain. This CDR3 comprises 11 residues. V lost 6 bases, J lost 9 bases, and 8 bases lay in between. Germline values: CDR1 MNHNS, CDR2 SASEGT. Here the CDR3 DNA reads TGTGCCAGCAGCCCCGGCAGGGAGCTGTTTTTT. Its protein product is CASSPGRELFF.

The V and J genes are TRBV7-2 and TRBJ1-2, with D possibly matching TRBD1 (5 bases). Germline V lookup: CDR1 SGHTA, CDR2 FQGNSA. The CDR3 spans 11 residues. V was shortened by 3 bases and J by 13 bases, with 12 bases between the two germline ends. The CDR3 DNA follows: TGTGCCAGCAGCTTGCGTCTGGGGCTCACCTTC. Translated: CASSLRLGLTF.

This sequence joins TRBV28 and TRBJ2-7, with unresolved D. V dropped 6 bases and J dropped 5 bases, with 11 bases sitting between them. CDR1 is MDHEN and CDR2 is SYDVKM in the germline V gene. CDR3 length: 12 amino acids. CDR3 nucleotide sequence: TGTGCCAGCAGCCGAGGCTGGGACGAGCAGTACTTC. Encoded protein: CASSRGWDEQYF.

This chain joins TRBV18 and TRBJ2-3; 10 nucleotides align to TRBD2. Germline CDR1 reads KGHSH; CDR2 reads LQKENI. Unmatched junction bases numbered 12, after V lost 5 bases and J lost 4 bases. CDR3 length equals 17 residues. The CDR3 bases are TGTGCCAGCTCAGGTTCTAGCGGGGGAGCCTCATCAGATACGCAGTATTTT. Translated: CASSGSSGGASSDTQYF.

The rearrangement uses TRBV7-8 and TRBJ2-7, with D possibly matching TRBD2 (5 bases). The germline V and J ends were trimmed by 5 bases and 0 bases, with 17 bases remaining between them. Germline V lookup: CDR1 SGHVS, CDR2 FQNEAQ. The CDR3 runs to 16 residues. CDR3 sequence reads: CASSPDASLLSYEQYF. CDR3 coding DNA: TGTGCCAGCAGCCCCGACGCTAGCCTCCTCTCCTACGAGCAGTACTTC.

The chain is built from TRBV5-1 and TRBJ1-4; no firm D call. V was shortened by 1 base and J by 10 bases, with 14 bases between the two germline ends. The CDR3 length is 14 residues. The germline V gene encodes CDR1 SGHRS and CDR2 YFSETQ. CDR3 loop: CASSLSADQGKLFF. The CDR3 DNA follows: TGCGCCAGCAGCTTGAGCGCAGACCAAGGAAAACTGTTTTTT.

This chain connects TRBV7-8 to TRBJ2-6; no firm D call. The germline gives CDR1 SGHVS, CDR2 FQNEAQ. V was shortened by 1 base and J by 0 bases, with 1 base between the two germline ends. This CDR3 comprises 14 residues. The CDR3 coding sequence is TGTGCCAGCAGCTTAGTCTCTGGGGCCAACGTCCTGACTTTC. This translates into CASSLVSGANVLTF.

CDR3 nucleotide sequence: TGTGCCAGCAGTGACGCCGAGCGGGGGGGATACAATGAGCAGTTCTTC. Amino acids: CASSDAERGGYNEQFF. The V and J genes are TRBV6-4 and TRBJ2-1; 10 nucleotides align to TRBD2. V lost 2 bases and J lost 4; bases outside the gene matches: 5. The CDR3 is 16 amino acids. Germline V lookup: CDR1 MRHNA, CDR2 SNTAGT.

The rearrangement uses TRBV5-4 and TRBJ2-7; D remains unclear. The CDR3 consists of 15 residues. V was pared by 0 bases and J by 3 bases, with 13 bases between. Germline CDR1 SGHNT, CDR2 YYREEE (reference sequence). The chain's CDR3 is CASSLDGSGYYEQYF. CDR3 DNA sequence: TGTGCCAGCAGCTTGGATGGGTCGGGCTACTACGAGCAGTACTTC.